This T cell receptor (beta chain) was sequenced in a study of low-dose radiotherapy and immunotherapy resistance in tumors. Alpha and beta chains were covered, as first-strand cDNA relied on TRAV- and TRBV-specific primers. With a constant-region primer and a V-primer adapter, TCRs were subjected to 15 to 25 PCR cycles of amplification. TCRdb reprocessed the reads with MiXCR, giving one entry per CDR3 protein. The data show roughly 15,000 distinct CDR3 sequences, 60% to 80% seen once. The CDR3 has 13 amino acids. This rearrangement joins TRBV21-1 to TRBJ2-5; TRBD1, the table's D call, was not compared with the DNA. TRBV21-1 counts as a pseudogene. The sequence was collected from a human donor with advanced metastatic prostate, ovarian, gallbladder or colorectal cancer (not recorded which). This table probably holds off-target reads from a library built for another chain. CDR3 amino acids: CARIRGGQKTQYF. DNA for the CDR3: TGTGCCAGGATTAGGGGAGGACAGAAGACCCAGTACTTC.